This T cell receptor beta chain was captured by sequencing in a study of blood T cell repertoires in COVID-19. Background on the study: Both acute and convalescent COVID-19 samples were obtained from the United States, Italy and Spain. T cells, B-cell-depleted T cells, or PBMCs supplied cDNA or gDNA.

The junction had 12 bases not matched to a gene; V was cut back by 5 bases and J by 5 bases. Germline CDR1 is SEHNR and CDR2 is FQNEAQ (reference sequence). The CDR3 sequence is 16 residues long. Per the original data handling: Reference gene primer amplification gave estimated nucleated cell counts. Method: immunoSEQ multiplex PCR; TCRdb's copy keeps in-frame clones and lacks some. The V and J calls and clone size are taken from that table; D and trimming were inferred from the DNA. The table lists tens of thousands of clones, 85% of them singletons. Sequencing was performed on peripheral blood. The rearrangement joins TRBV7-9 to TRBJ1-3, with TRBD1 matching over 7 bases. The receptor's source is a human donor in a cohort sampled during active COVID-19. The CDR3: CASSASTGDGRNTIYF. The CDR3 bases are TGTGCCAGCAGCGCCAGCACAGGGGACGGAAGAAACACCATATATTTT.